These 31 T cell receptor beta chains share one sample of origin, sequenced in a study of cytomegalovirus exposure and HLA in healthy donors (dated by TCRdb to 2016 to 2017). The library was produced with the immunoSEQ multiplex PCR assay. For the multiplex PCR, a mixture combining 60 forward primers for TCR Vbeta segments and 13 reverse primers for TCR Jbeta segments was used. TCRdb retrieved this table from immuneACCESS and kept in-frame rearrangements only. Not all clones are present; in checked studies, unresolved V genes account for under half, and no reason is known for the remainder. Recorded for this sample are under 150,000 clones; about three quarters of them occurred a single time. The ten largest clones take up approximately 1.8% of the sample. The sample was PBMCs. The source is a woman aged 40 to 50 in good health and CMV-seronegative.

The rearrangement joins TRBV7-8 to TRBJ2-5; 11 bases agree with TRBD2. CDR3 length: 18 residues. Germline CDR1 SGHVS, CDR2 FQNEAQ. The junction had 13 bases not matched to a gene; V was cut back by 2 bases and J by 5 bases. The CDR3 loop is CASSLIRLAGGSAETQYF. The CDR3 DNA sequence: TGTGCCAGCAGCTTAATTCGGCTAGCGGGGGGTTCCGCGGAGACCCAGTACTTC.

The rearrangement joins TRBV7-3 to TRBJ2-2; no firm D call. Trimming took 3 bases from V and 6 from J, leaving 2 bases between them. Germline V gives CDR1 SGHTA, CDR2 FQGTGA. This CDR3 has 11 amino acids. The CDR3, as DNA: TGTGCCAGCAGCTTCGCCGGGGAGCTGTTTTTT. As protein: CASSFAGELFF.

In its sample, this clone was seen a few times. V gene TRBV5-1 combines with J gene TRBJ1-1; D unclear. CDR1 SGHRS and CDR2 YFSETQ come from the germline V gene. CDR3 length equals 15 residues. V dropped 1 base and J dropped 3 bases, with 13 bases sitting between them. The CDR3 region has the DNA TGCGCCAGCAGCTTGAATGCGGGTCTAGACACTGAAGCTTTCTTT. It translates to CASSLNAGLDTEAFF. The complete variable domain, with remaining parts taken from reference TRBV5-1 and TRBJ1-1, reads KAGVTQTPRYLIKTRGQQVTLSCSPISGHRSVSWYQQTPGQGLQFLFEYFSETQRNKGNFPGRFSGRQFSNSRSEMNVSTLELGDSALYLCASSLNAGLDTEAFFGQGTRLTVV.

This rearrangement joins TRBV19 to TRBJ2-1, with TRBD2 identical over 9 bases. The CDR3 has 14 residues. Germline values: CDR1 LNHDA, CDR2 SQIVND (reference sequence). The ends lost 7 bases at V and 3 bases at J; junction bases unmatched: 4. CDR3 sequence (DNA): TGTGCCAGTACACGCGGGGGGGACTACAATGAGCAGTTCTTC. Its protein is CASTRGGDYNEQFF.

The J gene is TRBJ2-7, the V gene TRBV11-2; a possible D gene is TRBD1 (5 bases). Germline CDR1 reads SGHAT; CDR2 reads FQNNGV. CDR3 length: 17 amino acids. V was shortened by 5 bases and J by 4 bases, with 24 bases between the two germline ends. CDR3 loop: CASSPDTGFSTPYEQYF. The CDR3 DNA follows: TGTGCCAGCAGCCCAGACACAGGATTCTCCACACCTTACGAGCAGTACTTC.

V and J are TRBV6-5 and TRBJ2-5; 11 bases agree with TRBD1. Germline CDR1 is MNHEY and CDR2 is SVGAGI. The CDR3 is made up of 14 amino acids. V trimming: 5 bases; J trimming: 5 bases; junction bases outside the gene matches: 4. This CDR3 is CASSGQGARETQYF. CDR3 nucleotide sequence: TGTGCCAGCAGTGGACAGGGGGCGAGGGAGACCCAGTACTTC.

The chain recombines TRBV13 with TRBJ2-7, with TRBD2 matching 7 bases. Per germline, CDR1 PRHDT and CDR2 FYEKMQ (reference sequence). J was trimmed by 5 bases and V by 5 bases; bases with no gene match: 6. CDR3 length: 13 residues. This CDR3 reads CASSQKTSDEQYF. The DNA for the CDR3 is TGTGCCAGCAGCCAAAAAACTAGCGACGAGCAGTACTTC.

The V gene is TRBV7-9, the J gene TRBJ1-1; D is perhaps TRBD1 (5 bases). V lost 5 bases and J 10 bases, leaving 17 bases between the germline ends. The CDR3 length is 13 residues. The germline gives CDR1 SEHNR, CDR2 FQNEAQ (reference sequence). The CDR3 DNA follows: TGTGCCAGCAGCCCCGCGCCCACCGGGGGAGCTTTCTTT. Translation gives CASSPAPTGGAFF.

The chain carries TRBV7-8 and TRBJ2-3, with 7 nucleotides matching TRBD2. The junction had 10 bases not matched to a gene; V was cut back by 2 bases and J by 2 bases. Germline values: CDR1 SGHVS, CDR2 FQNEAQ. This CDR3 is built from 17 residues. The CDR3 DNA reads as TGTGCCAGCAGCTTACGACGGGGCGGGGGAGTCACAGATACGCAGTATTTT. Its translation is CASSLRRGGGVTDTQYF.

This chain connects TRBV14 to TRBJ1-2; TRBD1 is a possible D gene (6 bases). CDR3 length: 15 residues. The V and J ends lost 4 bases and 2 bases respectively, with 14 bases between them. Germline CDR1 is SGHDN and CDR2 is FVKESK. The CDR3 sequence: CASSPRTAKNYGYTF. The DNA of the CDR3 is TGTGCCAGCAGCCCACGGACAGCGAAAAACTATGGCTACACCTTC.

The chain combines TRBV6-6 with TRBJ1-1; D is perhaps TRBD1 (5 bases). V dropped 8 bases and J dropped 5 bases, with 15 bases sitting between them. Germline V gene sequence: CDR1 MNHNY, CDR2 SVGAGI (reference sequence). This CDR3 has 13 amino acids. The CDR3 sequence is CASSGGGGTEAFF. CDR3 in DNA: TGTGCCAGCTCTGGCGGGGGTGGGACTGAAGCTTTCTTT.

The genes are TRBV5-1 and TRBJ1-6; D unclear. CDR3 length: 14 residues. Looked up from germline, CDR1 is SGHRS and CDR2 is YFSETQ. The V gene lost 0 bases and the J gene lost 3 bases, with 4 bases spanning the gap. DNA for the CDR3: TGCGCCAGCAGCTTGGATAACTATAATTCACCCCTCCACTTT. This codes for CASSLDNYNSPLHF.

This clone was detected only once. The chain links TRBV19 to TRBJ1-2, with TRBD1 matching 8 bases. CDR1 is LNHDA and CDR2 is SQIVND in the germline V gene (reference sequence). J gave up 4 bases and V 6 bases, and 10 bases lay outside the gene matches. The CDR3 spans 15 residues. CDR3 sequence (DNA): TGTGCCAGTAGATCCCAGGACAGGGCCTTCTATGGCTACACCTTC. Translation gives CASRSQDRAFYGYTF.

The count of this clone is one. The chain recombines TRBV5-1 with TRBJ1-1; D might be TRBD1 (5 bases). This CDR3 contains 14 residues. From germline, CDR1 is SGHRS and CDR2 YFSETQ. V lost 2 bases, J lost 2 bases, and 10 bases lay in between. CDR3 region: CASSFTGVNTEAFF. CDR3 DNA sequence: TGCGCCAGCAGCTTCACGGGGGTTAACACTGAAGCTTTCTTT.

The genes are TRBV27 and TRBJ1-2, with 7 bases matching TRBD1. Germline V gene sequence: CDR1 MNHEY, CDR2 SMNVEV (reference sequence). CDR3 length: 13 amino acids. V lost 11 bases, J lost 5 bases, and 11 bases stayed unmatched. Here the CDR3 DNA reads TGTGCCGCCGGCCGGGACAGATTTTATGGCTACACCTTC. Translating it yields CAAGRDRFYGYTF.

The V call is TRBV30, the J call TRBJ2-5, with 9 bases identical to TRBD1. The CDR3 length is 14 residues. J gave up 7 bases and V 3 bases, and 9 bases lay outside the gene matches. Germline V gene lookup returns CDR1 GTSNPN and CDR2 SVGIG (reference sequence). CDR3 in amino acids: CAWRGTGGLVTQYF. CDR3 sequence (DNA): TGTGCCTGGAGGGGAACAGGGGGCTTGGTGACCCAGTACTTC.

This chain uses TRBV30 with TRBJ1-2, with D possibly TRBD1 on 5 matching bases. Per germline, CDR1 GTSNPN and CDR2 SVGIG (reference sequence). The CDR3 contains 13 residues. Trimming took off 0 bases at V and 4 bases at J, with 9 bases between the two ends. The CDR3 loop is CAWSVWGGYGYTF. The CDR3 region has the DNA TGTGCCTGGAGTGTATGGGGCGGCTATGGCTACACCTTC.

The chain joins TRBV6-1 to TRBJ1-3; 9 bases match TRBD1. Germline trimming cut 5 bases from V and 3 bases from J; bases unmatched to any gene: 5. CDR3 length: 15 amino acids. The germline CDR1 and CDR2 sequences are MNHNS and SASEGT. The DNA for the CDR3 is TGTGCCAGCAGTCCTTGGACAGGGGTTGGAAACACCATATATTTT. It encodes CASSPWTGVGNTIYF.

This sequence joins TRBV11-1 and TRBJ2-7; 10 nucleotides line up with TRBD1. CDR1 is SGHAT and CDR2 is FQDESV in the germline V gene (reference sequence). The CDR3 sequence is 15 residues long. V was clipped by 3 bases and J by 2 bases; unmatched bases: 4. CDR3 in DNA: TGTGCCAGCAGCTTCCCGGGACAGGGGACCTACGAGCAGTACTTC. Translated, it gives CASSFPGQGTYEQYF.

This sequence joins TRBV19 and TRBJ1-2; maybe TRBD1 (6 bases). The germline V gene encodes CDR1 LNHDA and CDR2 SQIVND (reference sequence). V gave up 11 bases and J gave up 4 bases, with 23 bases separating them. This CDR3 comprises 15 residues. CDR3 protein: CACRDIAFVGYGYTF. The CDR3 coding sequence is TGTGCCTGCCGGGACATCGCGTTCGTTGGCTATGGCTACACCTTC.

The rearrangement uses TRBV6-5 and TRBJ1-1, with D maybe TRBD1 (6 bases). The CDR3 loop spans 15 amino acids. Trimming removed 2 bases from V and 2 bases from J, with 12 bases in between. In germline, CDR1 is MNHEY, CDR2 SVGAGI. The CDR3 loop reads CASSYEGEGNTEAFF. The DNA for the CDR3 is TGTGCCAGCAGTTACGAGGGGGAGGGTAACACTGAAGCTTTCTTT.

The chain carries TRBV10-1 and TRBJ2-3, with 12 bases lining up with TRBD2. Germline CDR1 WNHNN, CDR2 SYGVQD (reference sequence). J gave up 4 bases and V 6 bases, and 5 bases lay outside the gene matches. The CDR3 has 15 residues. CDR3 residues: CASSPSGRGPDTQYF. CDR3 DNA: TGCGCCAGCAGCCCTAGCGGGAGGGGCCCAGATACGCAGTATTTT.

The chain links TRBV27 to TRBJ2-1; 9 bases agree with TRBD2. The trim removed 2 bases at V and 7 bases at J, leaving 3 bases unmatched. Germline CDR1 is MNHEY and CDR2 is SMNVEV (reference sequence). This CDR3 spans 14 amino acids. The CDR3 DNA is TGTGCCAGCAGTTTAAATAGCGGGAGTAATGAGCAGTTCTTC. Residues: CASSLNSGSNEQFF.

This clone was picked up one time. The chain has TRBV5-1 and TRBJ1-1; the match to TRBD1 covers 8 bases. This CDR3 is built from 14 residues. The junction had 2 bases not matched to a gene; V was cut back by 0 bases and J by 4 bases. Germline CDR1 and CDR2: SGHRS and YFSETQ. CDR3 coding DNA: TGCGCCAGCAGCTTGGAACAGGGGGGCACTGAAGCTTTCTTT. Its protein is CASSLEQGGTEAFF.

This CDR3 reads CASVGGGRYEQYF. Written as DNA, the CDR3 is TGTGCCAGCGTGGGGGGGGGTCGGTACGAGCAGTACTTC. V gene TRBV7-9 combines with J gene TRBJ2-7, with 7 bases matching TRBD2. CDR3 length: 13 amino acids. CDR1 SEHNR and CDR2 FQNEAQ come from the germline V gene (reference sequence). Trimming cost V 8 bases and J 4 bases; bases outside gene matches: 8.

The gene calls are TRBV6-1 and TRBJ2-7, with 7 positions matching TRBD1. The CDR3 extends over 13 amino acids. The V and J ends lost 9 bases and 0 bases, in that order; junction bases with no gene match: 5. Germline V gene data show CDR1 as MNHNS and CDR2 as SASEGT. The CDR3 protein is CASGQASSYEQYF. CDR3 nucleotide sequence: TGTGCCAGTGGACAGGCGAGCTCCTACGAGCAGTACTTC.

In DNA form, the CDR3 reads TGCGCCAGCAGCCAAGATCGGTCGAACACTGAAGCTTTCTTT. It yields the protein CASSQDRSNTEAFF. The V gene is TRBV4-1, the J gene TRBJ1-1; no clear D gene. With 0 bases removed from V and 1 base from J, the gap between germline ends came to 6 bases. The CDR3 is 14 amino acids. Germline values: CDR1 MGHRA, CDR2 YSYEKL.

This clone was observed a handful of times. This sequence joins TRBV30 and TRBJ1-1, with 8 bases identical to TRBD1. The CDR3 has 13 residues. Losses at the gene ends were 4 bases for V and 4 bases for J; bases not matched to a gene: 5. Germline lookup yields CDR1 GTSNPN and CDR2 SVGIG (reference sequence). CDR3 bases: TGTGCCTGGACCCTACAGGGGGGCACTGAAGCTTTCTTT. Translated, it gives CAWTLQGGTEAFF.

The chain has TRBV27 and TRBJ1-4, with 11 bases lining up with TRBD1. The germline gives CDR1 MNHEY, CDR2 SMNVEV (reference sequence). V was clipped by 5 bases and J by 5 bases; unmatched bases: 10. The CDR3 is 17 residues long. CDR3: CASSRTGGDAQNEKLFF. In DNA form, the CDR3 reads TGTGCCAGCAGTCGGACAGGGGGCGACGCTCAAAATGAAAAACTGTTTTTT.

The chain uses TRBV28 and TRBJ2-3; TRBD2 matches at 7 bases. This CDR3 region has 14 residues. V shed 7 bases, J shed 2 bases, and the junction held 6 bases outside the gene matches. Germline V lookup: CDR1 MDHEN, CDR2 SYDVKM. This CDR3 reads CASIPGGTTDTQYF. DNA for the CDR3: TGTGCCAGCATTCCGGGGGGAACCACAGATACGCAGTATTTT.

This chain links TRBV10-3 with TRBJ1-2; 7 nucleotides match TRBD1. The CDR3 has 14 amino acids. CDR1 and CDR2 (germline): ENHRY, SYGVKD. Unmatched junction bases numbered 7, after V lost 6 bases and J lost 3 bases. Here the CDR3 DNA reads TGTGCCATCAGCCACCCCGGGACAGACTATGGCTACACCTTC. Translation gives CAISHPGTDYGYTF.